This T cell receptor (beta chain) was recovered during a study of identical twins. The cDNA had a unique molecular identifier and a template-switch universal primer site. Each CDR3 protein is one row after TCRdb ran MiXCR on the 5' RACE reads. Here the sample spans 500,000 to 650,000 distinct CDR3 sequences, under 8.5% being singletons. Study-wide findings and caveats: Twins shared out-of-frame alpha sequences with excess low generation probability. Weaker excess twin sharing was observed in beta out-of-frame sequences.

This clonotype was observed a handful of times. The antigen remains unidentified. CDR3 size: 15 residues. J lost 5 bases, V lost 0 bases, and 4 bases had no gene match. Looked up from germline, CDR1 is KGHSH and CDR2 is LQKENI. The same data also contributed to another study, on yellow fever vaccine responses in identical twins.

V usage is TRBV18 and J usage is TRBJ1-1, with 9 bases that match TRBD1. Sequenced material: PBMCs. The TCR sequence derives from a woman aged 18-29 years in good health. CDR3 DNA: TGTGCCAGCTCACCACCGGGACAGGGAGGGACTGAAGCTTTCTTT. It is translated as CASSPPGQGGTEAFF.